Listed below are T cell receptor beta chains from one sample, sequenced in a study of response to subunit inactivated influenza vaccine. TCRdb re-derived calls from the RT-PCR reads in MiXCR, one entry per CDR3 protein. This table has 500,000 to 600,000 distinct CDR3 sequences, around 11% appearing once. These same records also appear under a second study, on T cells expressing NK-cell markers.

Sequenced here: PBMCs from blood, sampled on the day of vaccination. Source of these receptors: a man aged 45-60 years who received an inactivated influenza vaccine. The CDR3 runs from the conserved cysteine through the conserved F or W. The order of the fields is J gene, V gene, D gene, clone size, CDR3 DNA, CDR3 protein. D genes are given only for firm matches. Not every row has a clone size; where given, it reads once, few, many or a size class.

>TRBJ2-7|TRBV14|TRBD1|NA
TGTGCCAGCAGCCAAAGGGACAGGGGTTACGAGCAGTACTTC
CASSQRDRGYEQYF
>TRBJ2-5|TRBV12-3/TRBV12-4|NA|NA
TGTGCCAGCAGTGTCTACAGGGTGATCGAGACCCAGTACTTC
CASSVYRVIETQYF
>TRBJ2-7|TRBV6-2/TRBV6-3|NA|few
TGTGCCAGCAGTTCCTACTCAGCCCGATGGGAAGGCGAGCAGTACTTC
CASSSYSARWEGEQYF
>TRBJ2-1|TRBV3-1|TRBD2|NA
TGTGCCAGCAGCCCTATGAGCGGGGGTTACAATGAGCAGTTCTTC
CASSPMSGGYNEQFF
>TRBJ2-7|TRBV20-1|TRBD1|few
TGCAGTGCTAAACAGGGGGGCTACGGGCAGTACTTC
CSAKQGGYGQYF
>TRBJ2-6|TRBV12-3/TRBV12-4|NA|NA
TGTGCCAGCAGTACCAGGGTGACTGGGGCCAACGTCCTGACTTTC
CASSTRVTGANVLTF
>TRBJ2-1|TRBV5-1|TRBD2|few
TGCGCCAGCAGCTTTGCGGGAGGGCCCGGAGATGAGCAGTTCTTC
CASSFAGGPGDEQFF
>TRBJ1-5|TRBV28|NA|few
TGTGCCAGCACCTATAGCAATCAGCCCCAGCATTTT
CASTYSNQPQHF
>TRBJ2-6|TRBV29-1|NA|NA
TGCAGCGTTGGTGGTATTAGCTCTGGGGCCAACGTCCTGACTTTC
CSVGGISSGANVLTF
>TRBJ1-1|TRBV4-1|NA|NA
TGCGCCAGCAGCCAAGTAGTGGGGACACTTGAAGCTTTCTTT
CASSQVVGTLEAFF
>TRBJ2-2|TRBV7-2|NA|NA
TGTGCCAGCAGCAAAGATGGGCTTGGGGAGCTGTTTTTT
CASSKDGLGELFF
>TRBJ2-2|TRBV10-3|TRBD1|NA
TGTGCCATCTCGAAACAGGGGGACACCGGGGAGCTGTTTTTT
CAISKQGDTGELFF
>TRBJ2-2|TRBV7-2|NA|NA
TGTGCCAGCAGCTCCCTCGGTGGGCTGAACACCGGGGAGCTGTTTTTT
CASSSLGGLNTGELFF
>TRBJ2-3|TRBV5-1|NA|many
TGCGCCAGCATAGCGACAGAAGGAGGAGATACGCAGTATTTT
CASIATEGGDTQYF
>TRBJ2-1|TRBV27|NA|NA
TGTGCCAGCCAACTAGGGGACTTCCAGTTCTTC
CASQLGDFQFF
>TRBJ2-7|TRBV28|TRBD1|NA
TGTGCCAGCCGACGGACAGGCGGAAGCTCCTACGAGCAGTACTTC
CASRRTGGSSYEQYF
>TRBJ2-3|TRBV20-1|NA|few
TGCAGTGCTAGAGAGAGGTTTTACACAGATACGCAGTATTTT
CSARERFYTDTQYF
>TRBJ2-1|TRBV12-3/TRBV12-4|TRBD2|NA
TGTGCCAGCAGTCCCAATAGCGGGGGGGTAGGGGAGCAGTTCTTC
CASSPNSGGVGEQFF
>TRBJ2-5|TRBV20-1|NA|few
TGCAGTGCTAGCACCCGGGGCAGGGGTGTAGAGACCCAGTACTTC
CSASTRGRGVETQYF
>TRBJ2-5|TRBV7-8|NA|many
TGTGCCAGCAGCATCCCTGGCAGGGGTGTGGAGACCCAGTACTTC
CASSIPGRGVETQYF
>TRBJ1-5|TRBV5-6|NA|NA
TGTGCCAGCAGCTTGAGGCTCACAGCGAATCAGCCCCAGCATTTT
CASSLRLTANQPQHF
>TRBJ1-1|TRBV29-1|NA|NA
TGCAGCCTAACTGGCTACGTAGGGGAGAACACTGAAGCTTTCTTT
CSLTGYVGENTEAFF
>TRBJ1-1|TRBV6-5|NA|NA
TGTGCCAGCAGTTACGGTACGGGTCGTAACACTGAAGCTTTCTTT
CASSYGTGRNTEAFF
>TRBJ2-3|TRBV5-1|NA|NA
TGCGCCAGCAGCTTGGTGGCAGTCACAGATACGCAGTATTTT
CASSLVAVTDTQYF
>TRBJ1-2|TRBV9|NA|few
TGTGCCAGCAGCTCCATTGGGGGTGGCTTCGGTGGCTACACCTTC
CASSSIGGGFGGYTF
>TRBJ1-2|TRBV18|NA|many
TGTGCCAGCTCACGTCGGAATACCGGGACGGAAACGGGCGGCTACACCTTC
CASSRRNTGTETGGYTF
>TRBJ2-5|TRBV5-1|TRBD1|NA
TGCGCCAGCAGCCCCTCCGGGACAGGAGAAGAGACCCAGTACTTC
CASSPSGTGEETQYF
>TRBJ2-7|TRBV21-1|NA|few
TGTGCCAGCAGCAAGACAGGGATCCCTATCGAGCAGTACTTC
CASSKTGIPIEQYF
>TRBJ2-5|TRBV12-3/TRBV12-4|TRBD2|many
TGTGCCAGCAGAGTAGCGGGAGTAGAGACCCAGTACTTC
CASRVAGVETQYF
>TRBJ2-5|TRBV12-3/TRBV12-4|TRBD1|few
TGTGCCAGCAGTCCCTCGACAGGGTTGGGGGAGACCCAGTACTTC
CASSPSTGLGETQYF
>TRBJ2-1|TRBV20-1|NA|NA
TGCAGTGCTAGGGACCGCCCCGGTGATGAGCAGTTCTTC
CSARDRPGDEQFF
>TRBJ1-5|TRBV19|TRBD1|NA
TGTGCCAGTAGTAGAGGACAGGCCGACAATCAGCCCCAGCATTTT
CASSRGQADNQPQHF
>TRBJ1-1|TRBV12-3/TRBV12-4|NA|NA
TGTGCCAGCAGTTTTAATTTTCCAGAAACGGCACGATTT
CASSFNFPETARF
>TRBJ1-4|TRBV7-6|NA|once
TGTGCCAGCAGCTTCAGGACAGATGAAAAACTGTTTTTT
CASSFRTDEKLFF
>TRBJ2-3|TRBV5-1|TRBD2|NA
TGCGCCAGCAGCCCCGGGACTAGTAAAGATACGCAGTATTTT
CASSPGTSKDTQYF
>TRBJ2-2|TRBV6-2/TRBV6-3|TRBD1|NA
TGTGCCAGCAGTGCGACAGGGCCCTCCACCGGGGAGCTGTTTTTT
CASSATGPSTGELFF
>TRBJ2-7|TRBV12-3/TRBV12-4|NA|many
TGTGCCAGCAGTGGCGGCAGGGGTGGCTACGAGCAGTACTTC
CASSGGRGGYEQYF
>TRBJ1-1|TRBV19|NA|NA
TGTGCCAGTAGTATAGGTCGGTTGGGTGATTACGCTGAAGCTTTCTTT
CASSIGRLGDYAEAFF
>TRBJ2-2|TRBV27|TRBD2|many
TGTGCCAGCAGCATCCAAATCTCTAGCGGAGATTTCACCGGGGAGCTGTTTTTT
CASSIQISSGDFTGELFF
>TRBJ2-2|TRBV11-3|NA|NA
TGTGCCAGCAGCTTGAGCGCAGACACCGGGGAGCTGTTTTTT
CASSLSADTGELFF
>TRBJ2-7|TRBV20-1|NA|NA
TGCAGTGCTAGTGGGGGCCGAATCTCCTACGAGCAGTACTTC
CSASGGRISYEQYF
>TRBJ2-7|TRBV11-2|NA|NA
TGTGCCAGCAGCTCCCTGGGCCAAAAATCCTACGAGCAGTACTTC
CASSSLGQKSYEQYF
>TRBJ1-4|TRBV4-2|TRBD1|NA
TGTGCCAGCAGCCAGGATTGGGACAGCGGATATGAAAAACTGTTTTTT
CASSQDWDSGYEKLFF
>TRBJ2-6|TRBV5-6|TRBD2|NA
TGTGCCAGCAGCCACCGGACTAGTCCTGGGGCCAACGTCCTGACTTTC
CASSHRTSPGANVLTF
>TRBJ2-7|TRBV28|NA|few
TGTGCCAGCAGTTTCGGTCTGCAGGGGATCTACGAGCAGTACTTC
CASSFGLQGIYEQYF
>TRBJ2-3|TRBV28|NA|NA
TGTGCCAGCACCGTTATGCGGGACGCAGATACGCAGTATTTT
CASTVMRDADTQYF
>TRBJ2-5|TRBV4-3|TRBD1|few
TGCGCCAGCAGCCAAGATGCTTGGGACAGTGGCGAGACCCAGTACTTC
CASSQDAWDSGETQYF